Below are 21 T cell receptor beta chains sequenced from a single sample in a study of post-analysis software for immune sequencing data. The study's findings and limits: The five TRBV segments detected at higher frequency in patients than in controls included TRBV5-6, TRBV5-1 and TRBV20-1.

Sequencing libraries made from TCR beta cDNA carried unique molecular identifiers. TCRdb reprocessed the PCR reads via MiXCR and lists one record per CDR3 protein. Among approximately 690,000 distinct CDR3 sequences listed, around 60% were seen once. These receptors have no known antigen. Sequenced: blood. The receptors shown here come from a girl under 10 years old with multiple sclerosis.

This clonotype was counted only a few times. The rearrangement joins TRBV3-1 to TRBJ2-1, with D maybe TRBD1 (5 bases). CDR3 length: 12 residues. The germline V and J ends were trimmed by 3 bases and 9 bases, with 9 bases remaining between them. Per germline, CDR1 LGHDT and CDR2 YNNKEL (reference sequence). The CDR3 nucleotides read TGTGCCAGCAGCCAGACAGTCGGTGAGCAGTTCTTC. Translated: CASSQTVGEQFF.

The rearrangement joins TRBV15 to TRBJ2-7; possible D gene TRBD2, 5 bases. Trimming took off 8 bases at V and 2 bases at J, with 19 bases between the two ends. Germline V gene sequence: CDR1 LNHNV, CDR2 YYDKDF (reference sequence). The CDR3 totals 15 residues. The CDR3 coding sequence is TGTGCCACCGGTGCCGACCGGGGATTTGCCTACGAGCAGTACTTC. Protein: CATGADRGFAYEQYF.

As DNA, the CDR3 is TGTGCCAGCAGGCTAGGACAGGGAGGAATAGAGACCCAGTACTTC. This gives the protein CASRLGQGGIETQYF. The chain is built from TRBV11-2 and TRBJ2-5; 8 bases line up with TRBD1. The CDR3 covers 15 residues. Germline V lookup: CDR1 SGHAT, CDR2 FQNNGV. Germline trimming cut 6 bases from V and 4 bases from J; bases unmatched to any gene: 10. Using reference TRBV11-2 and TRBJ2-5 for the parts outside the CDR3, the full variable domain is EAGVAQSPRYKIIEKRQSVAFWCNPISGHATLYWYQQILGQGPKLLIQFQNNGVVDDSQLPKDRFSAERLKGVDSTLKIQPAKLEDSAVYLCASRLGQGGIETQYFGPGTRLLVL.

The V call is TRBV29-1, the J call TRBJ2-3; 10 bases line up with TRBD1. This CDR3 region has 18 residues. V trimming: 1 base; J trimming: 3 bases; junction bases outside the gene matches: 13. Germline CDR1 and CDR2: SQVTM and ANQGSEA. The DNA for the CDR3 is TGCAGCGTTGAAGCCGCCCGGGACAGGGGAGCGGGAACAGATACGCAGTATTTT. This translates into CSVEAARDRGAGTDTQYF.

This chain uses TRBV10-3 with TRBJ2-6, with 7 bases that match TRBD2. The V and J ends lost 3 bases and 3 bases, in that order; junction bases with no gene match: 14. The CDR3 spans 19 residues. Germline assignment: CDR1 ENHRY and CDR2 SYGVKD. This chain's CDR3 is CAISDKGGRGTSGANVLTF. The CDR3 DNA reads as TGTGCCATCAGTGATAAAGGCGGGAGAGGAACTAGTGGGGCCAACGTCCTGACTTTC.

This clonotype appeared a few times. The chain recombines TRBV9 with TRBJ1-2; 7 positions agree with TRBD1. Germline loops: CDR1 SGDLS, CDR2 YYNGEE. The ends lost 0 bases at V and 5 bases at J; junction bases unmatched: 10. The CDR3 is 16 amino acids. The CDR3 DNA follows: TGTGCCAGCAGCGTAGCCGCCCGGGACAGTAAATATGGCTACACCTTC. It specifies CASSVAARDSKYGYTF.

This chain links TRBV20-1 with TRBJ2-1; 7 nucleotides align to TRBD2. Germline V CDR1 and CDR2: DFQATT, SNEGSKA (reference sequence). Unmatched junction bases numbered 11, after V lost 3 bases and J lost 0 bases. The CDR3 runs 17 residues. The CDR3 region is CSARGLGLAASYNEQFF. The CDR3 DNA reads TGCAGTGCTAGGGGGCTGGGGCTAGCGGCCTCCTACAATGAGCAGTTCTTC.

The CDR3: CASSYLTLETQYF. CDR3 sequence (DNA): TGTGCCAGCAGTTACCTGACTCTCGAGACCCAGTACTTC. V is TRBV6-5 and J is TRBJ2-5, with D unclear. There are 13 residues in the CDR3. Germline V gives CDR1 MNHEY, CDR2 SVGAGI. Trimming took off 2 bases at V and 5 bases at J, with 9 bases between the two ends.

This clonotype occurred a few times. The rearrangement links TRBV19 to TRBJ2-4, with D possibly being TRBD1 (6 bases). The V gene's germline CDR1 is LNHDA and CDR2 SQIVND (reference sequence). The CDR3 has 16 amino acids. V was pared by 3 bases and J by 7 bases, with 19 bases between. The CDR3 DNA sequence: TGTGCCAGTAGTATCACTCCCAAAGCGAGGGGGAACATTCAGTACTTC. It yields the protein CASSITPKARGNIQYF.

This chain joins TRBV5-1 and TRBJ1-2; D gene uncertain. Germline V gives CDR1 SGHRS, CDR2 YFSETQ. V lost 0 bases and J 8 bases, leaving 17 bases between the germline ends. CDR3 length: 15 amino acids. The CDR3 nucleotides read TGCGCCAGCAGCTTGGCCGAATCGTACCTCGGCGGCTACACCTTC. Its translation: CASSLAESYLGGYTF. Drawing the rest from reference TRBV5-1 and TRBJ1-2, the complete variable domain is KAGVTQTPRYLIKTRGQQVTLSCSPISGHRSVSWYQQTPGQGLQFLFEYFSETQRNKGNFPGRFSGRQFSNSRSEMNVSTLELGDSALYLCASSLAESYLGGYTFGSGTRLTVV.

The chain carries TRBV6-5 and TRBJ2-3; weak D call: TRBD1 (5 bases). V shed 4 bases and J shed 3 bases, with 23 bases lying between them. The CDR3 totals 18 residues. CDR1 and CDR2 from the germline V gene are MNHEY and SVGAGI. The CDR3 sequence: CASSLGPGAPPLTDTQYF. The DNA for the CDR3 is TGTGCCAGCAGTTTGGGGCCTGGGGCTCCTCCTCTTACAGATACGCAGTATTTT.

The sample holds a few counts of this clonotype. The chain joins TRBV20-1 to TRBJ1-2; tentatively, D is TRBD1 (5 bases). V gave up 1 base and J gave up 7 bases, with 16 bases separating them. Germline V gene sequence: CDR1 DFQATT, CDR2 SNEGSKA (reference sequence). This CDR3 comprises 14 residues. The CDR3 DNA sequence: TGCAGTGCTAGAGGACTGGGGACGTCCGGTGGCTACACCTTC. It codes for CSARGLGTSGGYTF.

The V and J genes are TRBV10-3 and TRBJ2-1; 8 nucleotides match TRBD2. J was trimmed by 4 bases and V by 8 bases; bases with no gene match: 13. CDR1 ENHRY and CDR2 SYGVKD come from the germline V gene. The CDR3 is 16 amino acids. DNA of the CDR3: TGTGCCATCCGAAGTGGAAGCGGGGGCGAGTACAATGAGCAGTTCTTC. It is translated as CAIRSGSGGEYNEQFF.

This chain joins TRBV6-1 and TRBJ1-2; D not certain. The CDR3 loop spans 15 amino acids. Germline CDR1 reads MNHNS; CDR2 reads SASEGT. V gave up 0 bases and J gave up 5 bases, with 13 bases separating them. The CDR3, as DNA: TGTGCCAGCAGTGAAGCGCTTTCGACGGTATATGGCTACACCTTC. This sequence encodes CASSEALSTVYGYTF.

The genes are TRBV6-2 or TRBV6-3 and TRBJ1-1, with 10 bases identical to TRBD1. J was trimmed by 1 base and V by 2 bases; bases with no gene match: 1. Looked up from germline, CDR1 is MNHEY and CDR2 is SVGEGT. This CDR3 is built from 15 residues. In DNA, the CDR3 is TGTGCCAGCAGTTACCGACAGGGGGCGAACACTGAAGCTTTCTTT. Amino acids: CASSYRQGANTEAFF.

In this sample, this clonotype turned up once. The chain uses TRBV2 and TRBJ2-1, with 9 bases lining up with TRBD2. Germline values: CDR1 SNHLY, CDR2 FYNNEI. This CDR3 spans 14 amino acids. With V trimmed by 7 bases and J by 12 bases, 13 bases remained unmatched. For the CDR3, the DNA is TGTGCCAGCACAGGTAGCGGGGGTCAACTAACGCAGTTCTTC. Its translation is CASTGSGGQLTQFF.

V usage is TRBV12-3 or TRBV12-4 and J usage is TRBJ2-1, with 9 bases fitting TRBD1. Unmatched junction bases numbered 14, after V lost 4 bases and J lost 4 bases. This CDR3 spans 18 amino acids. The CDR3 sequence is CASSSPGQGSFPYNEQFF. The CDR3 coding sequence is TGTGCCAGCAGTTCCCCGGGACAGGGTAGTTTCCCGTACAATGAGCAGTTCTTC.

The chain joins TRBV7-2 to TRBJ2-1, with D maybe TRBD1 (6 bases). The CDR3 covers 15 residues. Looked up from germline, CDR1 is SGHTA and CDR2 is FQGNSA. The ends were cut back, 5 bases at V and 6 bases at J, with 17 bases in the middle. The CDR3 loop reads CASSEGQGLPNEQFF. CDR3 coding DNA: TGTGCCAGCAGCGAAGGGCAGGGGCTCCCCAATGAGCAGTTCTTC. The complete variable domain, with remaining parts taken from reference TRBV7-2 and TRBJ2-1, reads GAGVSQSPSNKVTEKGKDVELRCDPISGHTALYWYRQSLGQGLEFLIYFQGNSAPDKSGLPSDRFSAERTGGSVSTLTIQRTQQEDSAVYLCASSEGQGLPNEQFFGPGTRLTVL.

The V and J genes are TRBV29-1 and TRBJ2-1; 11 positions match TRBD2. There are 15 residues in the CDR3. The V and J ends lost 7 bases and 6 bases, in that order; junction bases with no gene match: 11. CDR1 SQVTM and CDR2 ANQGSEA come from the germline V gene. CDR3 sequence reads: CSATLLAGVFNEQFF. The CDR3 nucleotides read TGCAGCGCCACATTACTAGCGGGAGTTTTCAATGAGCAGTTCTTC.

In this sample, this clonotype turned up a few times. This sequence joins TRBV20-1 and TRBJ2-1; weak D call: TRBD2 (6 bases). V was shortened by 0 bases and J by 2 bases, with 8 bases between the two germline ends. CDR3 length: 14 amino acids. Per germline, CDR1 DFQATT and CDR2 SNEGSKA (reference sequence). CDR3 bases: TGCAGTGCTAGAGACCCTAGCGCCTACAATGAGCAGTTCTTC. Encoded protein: CSARDPSAYNEQFF.

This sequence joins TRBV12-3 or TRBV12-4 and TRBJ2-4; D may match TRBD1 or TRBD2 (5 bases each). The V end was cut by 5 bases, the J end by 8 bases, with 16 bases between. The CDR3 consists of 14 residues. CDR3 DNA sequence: TGTGCCAGCAGTCCGTCGTCCTTGGGGGACATTCAGTACTTC. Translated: CASSPSSLGDIQYF.